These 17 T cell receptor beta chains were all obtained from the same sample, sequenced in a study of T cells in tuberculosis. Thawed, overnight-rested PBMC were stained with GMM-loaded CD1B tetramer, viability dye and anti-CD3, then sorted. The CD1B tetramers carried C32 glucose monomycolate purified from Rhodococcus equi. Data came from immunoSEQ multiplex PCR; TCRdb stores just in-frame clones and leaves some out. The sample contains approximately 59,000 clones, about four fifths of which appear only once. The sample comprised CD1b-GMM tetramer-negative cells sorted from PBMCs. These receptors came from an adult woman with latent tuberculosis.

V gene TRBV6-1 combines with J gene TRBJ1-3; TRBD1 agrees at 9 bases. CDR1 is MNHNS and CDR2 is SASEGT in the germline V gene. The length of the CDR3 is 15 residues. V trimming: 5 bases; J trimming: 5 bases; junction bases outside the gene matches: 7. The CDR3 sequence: CASSSRQGVRNTIYF. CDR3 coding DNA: TGTGCCAGCAGTTCAAGACAGGGGGTTCGAAACACCATATATTTT.

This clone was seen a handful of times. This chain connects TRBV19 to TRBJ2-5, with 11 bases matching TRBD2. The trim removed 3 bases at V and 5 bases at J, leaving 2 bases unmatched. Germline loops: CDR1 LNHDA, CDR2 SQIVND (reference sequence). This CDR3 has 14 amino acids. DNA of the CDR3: TGTGCCAGTAGTATTGCTAGCGGGGGGGAGACCCAGTACTTC. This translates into CASSIASGGETQYF.

The CDR3 DNA is TGTGCCAGCAGTTCGGGACTAGCGGGACGTACCTCCTACGAGCAGTACTTC. Its translation: CASSSGLAGRTSYEQYF. The gene calls are TRBV28 and TRBJ2-7; TRBD2 matches 13 bases. CDR1 and CDR2 from the germline V gene are MDHEN and SYDVKM. The CDR3 loop spans 17 amino acids. The V and J ends lost 4 bases and 0 bases, in that order; junction bases with no gene match: 6.

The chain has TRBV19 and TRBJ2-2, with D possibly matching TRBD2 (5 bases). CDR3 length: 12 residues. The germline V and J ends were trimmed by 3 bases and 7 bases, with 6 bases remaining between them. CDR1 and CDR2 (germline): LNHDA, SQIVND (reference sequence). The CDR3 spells CASSISDGELFF. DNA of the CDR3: TGTGCCAGTAGTATTAGCGACGGGGAGCTGTTTTTT.

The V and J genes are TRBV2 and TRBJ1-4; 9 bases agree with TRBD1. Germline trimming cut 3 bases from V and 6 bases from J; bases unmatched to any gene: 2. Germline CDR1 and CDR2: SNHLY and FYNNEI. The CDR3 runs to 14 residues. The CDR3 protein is CASSDRTGDEKLFF. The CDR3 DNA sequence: TGTGCCAGCAGTGACAGGACAGGGGATGAAAAACTGTTTTTT.

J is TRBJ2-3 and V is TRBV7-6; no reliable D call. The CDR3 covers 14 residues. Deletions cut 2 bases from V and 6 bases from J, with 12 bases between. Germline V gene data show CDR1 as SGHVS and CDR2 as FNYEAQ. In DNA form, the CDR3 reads TGTGCCAGCAGCTTAACCCCAGGCTACGATACGCAGTATTTT. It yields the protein CASSLTPGYDTQYF.

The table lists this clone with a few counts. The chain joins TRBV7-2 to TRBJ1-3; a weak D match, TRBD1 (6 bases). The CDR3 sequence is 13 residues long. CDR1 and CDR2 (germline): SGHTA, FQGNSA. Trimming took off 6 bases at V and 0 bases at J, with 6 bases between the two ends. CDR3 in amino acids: CASRQGSGNTIYF. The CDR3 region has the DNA TGTGCCAGCAGACAGGGCTCTGGAAACACCATATATTTT.

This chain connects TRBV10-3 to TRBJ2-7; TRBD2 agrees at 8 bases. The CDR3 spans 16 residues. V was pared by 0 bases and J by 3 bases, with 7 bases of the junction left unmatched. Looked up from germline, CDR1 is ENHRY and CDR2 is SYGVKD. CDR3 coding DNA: TGTGCCATCAGTGAGTCCGGGACTAGGGGCATCTACGAGCAGTACTTC. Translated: CAISESGTRGIYEQYF.

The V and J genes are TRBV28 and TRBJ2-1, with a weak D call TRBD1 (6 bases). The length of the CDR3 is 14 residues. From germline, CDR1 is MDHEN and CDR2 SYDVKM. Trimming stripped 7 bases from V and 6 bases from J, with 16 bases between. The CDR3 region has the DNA TGTGCCAGCAAGGGGGACGACTTACCCAATGAGCAGTTCTTC. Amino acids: CASKGDDLPNEQFF.

The CDR3, as DNA: TGTGCCAGCAGTGAAGATCGGGGTGTGAACACTGAAGCTTTCTTT. Amino acids: CASSEDRGVNTEAFF. The chain employs TRBV6-1 and TRBJ1-1; D is undetermined. V was pared by 1 base and J by 0 bases, with 9 bases between. The CDR3 is made up of 15 amino acids. CDR1 MNHNS and CDR2 SASEGT come from the germline V gene.

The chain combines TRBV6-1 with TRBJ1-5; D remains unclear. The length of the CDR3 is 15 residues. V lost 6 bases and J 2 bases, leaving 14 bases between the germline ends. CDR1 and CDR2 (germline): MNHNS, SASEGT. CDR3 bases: TGTGCCAGCAGACCTATGCAGAGCGGCAATCAGCCCCAGCATTTT. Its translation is CASRPMQSGNQPQHF.

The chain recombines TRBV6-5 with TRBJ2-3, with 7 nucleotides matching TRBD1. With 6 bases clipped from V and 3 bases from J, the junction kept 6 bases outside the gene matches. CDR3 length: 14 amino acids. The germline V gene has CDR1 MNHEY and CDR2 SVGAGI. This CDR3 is CASSHRGLTDTQYF. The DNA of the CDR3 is TGTGCCAGCAGCCACAGGGGCCTAACAGATACGCAGTATTTT.

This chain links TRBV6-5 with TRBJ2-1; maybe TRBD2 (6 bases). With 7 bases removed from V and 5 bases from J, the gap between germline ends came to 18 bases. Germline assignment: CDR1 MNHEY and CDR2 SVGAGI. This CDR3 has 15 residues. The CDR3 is CASTDRGGANNEQFF. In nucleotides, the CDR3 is TGTGCCAGCACCGACCGGGGCGGGGCGAACAATGAGCAGTTCTTC.

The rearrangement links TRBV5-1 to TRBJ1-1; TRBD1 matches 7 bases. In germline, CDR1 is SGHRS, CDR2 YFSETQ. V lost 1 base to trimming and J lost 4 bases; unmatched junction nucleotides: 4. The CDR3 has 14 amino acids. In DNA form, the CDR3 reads TGCGCCAGCAGCTTGTCAGGGGGAGCCACTGAAGCTTTCTTT. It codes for CASSLSGGATEAFF. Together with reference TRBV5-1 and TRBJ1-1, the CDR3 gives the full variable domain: KAGVTQTPRYLIKTRGQQVTLSCSPISGHRSVSWYQQTPGQGLQFLFEYFSETQRNKGNFPGRFSGRQFSNSRSEMNVSTLELGDSALYLCASSLSGGATEAFFGQGTRLTVV.

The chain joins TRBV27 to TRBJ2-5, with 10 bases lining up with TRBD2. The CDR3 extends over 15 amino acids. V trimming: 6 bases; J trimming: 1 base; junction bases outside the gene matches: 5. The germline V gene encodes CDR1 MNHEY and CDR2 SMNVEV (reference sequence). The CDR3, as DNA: TGTGCCAGCAGAGGGACTAGCGTCGGCCAAGAGACCCAGTACTTC. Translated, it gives CASRGTSVGQETQYF.

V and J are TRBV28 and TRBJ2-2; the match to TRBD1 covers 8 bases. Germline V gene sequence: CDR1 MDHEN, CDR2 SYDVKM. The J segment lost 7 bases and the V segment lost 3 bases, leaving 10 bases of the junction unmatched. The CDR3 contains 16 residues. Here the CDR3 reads CASSFPRQGRNGELFF. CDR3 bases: TGTGCCAGCAGTTTCCCCCGACAGGGGAGAAACGGGGAGCTGTTTTTT.

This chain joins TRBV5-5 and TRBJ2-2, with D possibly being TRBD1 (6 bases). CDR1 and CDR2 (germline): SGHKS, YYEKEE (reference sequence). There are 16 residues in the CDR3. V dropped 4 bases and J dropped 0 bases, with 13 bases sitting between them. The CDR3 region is CASSLGQSSNTGELFF. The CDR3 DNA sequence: TGTGCCAGCAGCCTAGGACAGAGCTCGAACACCGGGGAGCTGTTTTTT.